This T cell receptor beta chain was identified in a study of blood T cell repertoires in COVID-19. Study-level information: Sites across the United States, Italy and Spain contributed samples from acute and convalescent COVID-19. The analysed material was cDNA or gDNA that came from T cells, B-cell-depleted T cells, or PBMCs.

Produced via immunoSEQ multiplex PCR; TCRdb's table is partial and in-frame only. The table lists a few hundred thousand clones, 80% to 90% of them singletons. V gave up 2 bases and J gave up 8 bases; unmatched junction bases: 11. The CDR3 is made up of 15 amino acids. CDR1 is LGHDT, CDR2 YNNKEL, per germline (reference sequence). The chain joins TRBV3-1 (or the pseudogene TRBV3-2) to TRBJ1-2; 7 bases align to TRBD1. The TCR originated in a woman aged 80 or over with active or convalescent COVID-19. The specimen sequenced was peripheral blood. The CDR3 DNA is TGTGCCAGCAGCCAAAGACAGGGAGAGGGTGCCGGCTACACCTTC. This codes for CASSQRQGEGAGYTF.